Listed here are 3 T cell receptor beta chains from one sample, sequenced in a study of identical twins. TCRdb itself ran the 5' RACE reads through MiXCR, one entry per CDR3 protein. This sample has 510,000 or so distinct CDR3 sequences, with roughly 15% found just once. Separately, the same data were catalogued under a study of yellow fever vaccine responses in identical twins.

The sequenced material came from CD4+ T cells sorted from blood. These receptors all stem from a woman aged 18-29 years in good health.

This clonotype has a handful of counts. The chain is built from TRBV7-9 and TRBJ1-1; 10 positions agree with TRBD1. The CDR3 loop spans 14 amino acids. Germline-derived CDR1 and CDR2 are SEHNR and FQNEAQ (reference sequence). J lost 5 bases, V lost 3 bases, and 3 bases had no gene match. This chain's CDR3 is CASSFTGQGTEAFF. The CDR3 DNA is TGTGCCAGCAGCTTTACGGGACAGGGGACTGAAGCTTTCTTT.

This clonotype occurred many times. This chain uses TRBV5-1 with TRBJ2-1, with a possible D match to TRBD1 (6 bases). This CDR3 comprises 15 residues. CDR1 and CDR2 (germline): SGHRS, YFSETQ. The V gene lost 6 bases and the J gene lost 7 bases, with 20 bases spanning the gap. The CDR3 DNA reads TGCGCCAGCAACCTGGGGCAGGGGAATAGTAATGAGCAGTTCTTC. As protein: CASNLGQGNSNEQFF.

The gene calls are TRBV24-1 and TRBJ2-1; tentative D call: TRBD1 (7 bases). Trimming took off 7 bases at V and 4 bases at J, with 22 bases between the two ends. The CDR3 is 17 amino acids. Germline V gene sequence: CDR1 KGHDR, CDR2 SFDVKD. The CDR3 is CATSEGTGVGLYNEQFF. CDR3 nucleotides: TGTGCCACCAGCGAGGGCACAGGGGTCGGACTATACAATGAGCAGTTCTTC.